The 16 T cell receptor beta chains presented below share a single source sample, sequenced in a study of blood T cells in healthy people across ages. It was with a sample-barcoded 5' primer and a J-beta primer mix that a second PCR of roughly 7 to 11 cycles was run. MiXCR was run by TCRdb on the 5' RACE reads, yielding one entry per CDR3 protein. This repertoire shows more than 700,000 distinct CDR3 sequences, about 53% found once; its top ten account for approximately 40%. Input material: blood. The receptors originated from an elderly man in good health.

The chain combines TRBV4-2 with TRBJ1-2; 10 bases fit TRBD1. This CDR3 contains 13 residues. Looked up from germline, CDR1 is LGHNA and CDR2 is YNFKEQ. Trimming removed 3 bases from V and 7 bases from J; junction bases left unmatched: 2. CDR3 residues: CASSHGQGVGYTF. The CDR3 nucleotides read TGTGCCAGCAGCCACGGACAGGGGGTTGGCTACACCTTC.

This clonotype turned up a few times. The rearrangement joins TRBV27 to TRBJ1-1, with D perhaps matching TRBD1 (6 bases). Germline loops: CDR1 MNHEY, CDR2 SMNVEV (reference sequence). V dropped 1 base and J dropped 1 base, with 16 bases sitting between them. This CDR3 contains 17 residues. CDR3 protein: CASSLFGRGSWNTEAFF. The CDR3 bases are TGTGCCAGCAGTTTATTTGGCAGGGGATCTTGGAACACTGAAGCTTTCTTT.

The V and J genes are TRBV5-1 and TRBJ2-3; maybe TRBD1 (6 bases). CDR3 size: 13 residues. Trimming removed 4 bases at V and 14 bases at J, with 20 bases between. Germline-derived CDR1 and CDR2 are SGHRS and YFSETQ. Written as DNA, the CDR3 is TGCGCCAGCAGCAACTTACAGGGCTTGGTCGCGTATTTT. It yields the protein CASSNLQGLVAYF.

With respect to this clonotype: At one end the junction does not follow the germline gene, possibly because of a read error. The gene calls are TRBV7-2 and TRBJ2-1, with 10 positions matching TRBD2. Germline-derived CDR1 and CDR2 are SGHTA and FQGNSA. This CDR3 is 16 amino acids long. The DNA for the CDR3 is TGTGCCAGCAGCTTGGCTGGGAGTAGCGGGGGGTTTGAGCAGTTCTTT. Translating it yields CASSLAGSSGGFEQFF.

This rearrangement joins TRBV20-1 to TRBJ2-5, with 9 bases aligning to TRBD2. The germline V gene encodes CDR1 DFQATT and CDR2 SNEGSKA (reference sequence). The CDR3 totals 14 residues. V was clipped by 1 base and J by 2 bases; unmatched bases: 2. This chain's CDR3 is CSARALAGQETQYF. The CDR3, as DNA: TGCAGTGCTAGAGCGCTAGCGGGGCAAGAGACCCAGTACTTC.

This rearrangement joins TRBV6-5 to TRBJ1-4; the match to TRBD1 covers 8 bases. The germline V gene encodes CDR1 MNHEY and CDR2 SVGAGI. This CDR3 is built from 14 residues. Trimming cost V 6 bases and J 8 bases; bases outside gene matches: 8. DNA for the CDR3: TGTGCCAGCAGGGGGACAGGCATAGGGGAAAAACTGTTTTTT. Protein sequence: CASRGTGIGEKLFF.

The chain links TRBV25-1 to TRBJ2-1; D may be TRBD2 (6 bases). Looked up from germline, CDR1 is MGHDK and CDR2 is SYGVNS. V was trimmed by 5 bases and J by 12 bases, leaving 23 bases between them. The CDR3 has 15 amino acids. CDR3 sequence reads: CASSSLEVAAVGQFF. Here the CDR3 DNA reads TGTGCCAGCAGTTCCCTCGAGGTAGCGGCAGTGGGGCAGTTCTTC.

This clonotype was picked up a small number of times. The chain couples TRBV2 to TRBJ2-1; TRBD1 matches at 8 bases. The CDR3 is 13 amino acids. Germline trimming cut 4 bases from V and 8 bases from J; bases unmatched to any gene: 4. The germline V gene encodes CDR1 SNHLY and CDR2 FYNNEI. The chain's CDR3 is CASSGTGFDEQFF. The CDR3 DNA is TGTGCCAGCAGTGGGACAGGGTTTGATGAGCAGTTCTTC.

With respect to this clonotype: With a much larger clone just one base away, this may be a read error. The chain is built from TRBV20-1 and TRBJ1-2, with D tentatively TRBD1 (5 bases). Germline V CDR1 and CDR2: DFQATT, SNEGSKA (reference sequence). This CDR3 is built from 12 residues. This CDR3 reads CSVRGQGLGYTF. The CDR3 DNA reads TGCAGTGTTAGAGGGCAGGGTCTTGGCTACACCTTC.

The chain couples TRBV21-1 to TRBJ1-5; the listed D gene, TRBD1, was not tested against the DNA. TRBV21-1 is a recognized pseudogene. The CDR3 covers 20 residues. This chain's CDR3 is CASSKSGAGASESSNQPQHF. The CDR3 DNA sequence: TGTGCCAGCAGCAAATCGGGCGCGGGGGCAAGTGAGAGTAGCAATCAGCCCCAGCATTTT.

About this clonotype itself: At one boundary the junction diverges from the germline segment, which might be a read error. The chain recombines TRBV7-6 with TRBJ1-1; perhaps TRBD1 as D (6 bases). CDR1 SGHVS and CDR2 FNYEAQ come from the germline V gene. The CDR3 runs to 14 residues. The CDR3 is CASSLAPGDTEAFF. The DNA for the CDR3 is TGTGCTAGCAGCTTAGCCCCAGGGGACACTGAAGCTTTCTTT.

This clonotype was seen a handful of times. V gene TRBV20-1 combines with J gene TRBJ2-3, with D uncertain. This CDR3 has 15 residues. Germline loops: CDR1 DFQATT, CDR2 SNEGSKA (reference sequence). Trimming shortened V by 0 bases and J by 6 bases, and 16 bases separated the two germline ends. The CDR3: CSARDLRIPWDTQYF. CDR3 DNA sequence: TGCAGTGCTAGAGATCTCCGAATCCCATGGGATACGCAGTATTTT.

As DNA, the CDR3 is TGTGCCAGCAGTCCTCGCGGGGCTATGAACACTGAAGCTTTCTTT. Translated, it gives CASSPRGAMNTEAFF. The V gene is TRBV12-3 or TRBV12-4, the J gene TRBJ1-1; a weak D match, TRBD1 (5 bases). Trimming stripped 5 bases from V and 0 bases from J, with 13 bases between. The CDR3 loop spans 15 amino acids.

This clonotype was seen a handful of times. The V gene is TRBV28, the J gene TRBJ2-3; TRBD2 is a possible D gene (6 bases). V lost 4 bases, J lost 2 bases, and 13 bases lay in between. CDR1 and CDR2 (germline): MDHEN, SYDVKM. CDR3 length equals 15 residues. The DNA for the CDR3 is TGTGCCAGCAGTTCGGGCGGGACCGCCACAGATACGCAGTATTTT. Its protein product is CASSSGGTATDTQYF.

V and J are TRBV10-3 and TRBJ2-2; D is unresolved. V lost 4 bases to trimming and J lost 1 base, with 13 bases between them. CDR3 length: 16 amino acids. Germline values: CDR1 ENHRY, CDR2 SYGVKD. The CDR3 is CAISGAVDKNTGELFF. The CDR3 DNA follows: TGTGCCATCAGTGGGGCCGTTGACAAGAACACCGGGGAGCTGTTTTTT.

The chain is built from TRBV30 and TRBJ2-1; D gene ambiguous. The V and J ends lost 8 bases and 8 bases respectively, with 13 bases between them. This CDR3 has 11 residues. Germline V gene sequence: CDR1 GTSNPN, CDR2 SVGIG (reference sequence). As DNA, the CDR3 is TGTGCCGGGTCCGCACGTCATGAGCAGTTCTTC. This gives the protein CAGSARHEQFF.